A single sample gave rise to the 12 T cell receptor beta chains below, sequenced in a study of cytomegalovirus exposure and HLA in healthy donors (dated by TCRdb to about 2017). Libraries were built with the immunoSEQ multiplex PCR assay. A mixture of 60 forward primers for TCR Vbeta segments and 13 reverse primers for TCR Jbeta segments was used in the multiplex PCR. The table comes from immuneACCESS by way of TCRdb, which keeps in-frame sequences with V and J called. Part of the clones is missing from these tables; in studies checked, under half for an unresolved V gene and the rest for unknown reasons. A total of over 150,000 clones appear in this sample, about 71% of them only once. Together, the top ten hold around 3% of the sample. Sequencing was done on a sample of PBMCs. The receptors were sampled from a middle-aged woman in good health and CMV-seropositive.

This chain joins TRBV19 and TRBJ1-1; 8 bases are a match to TRBD1. The CDR3 loop spans 15 amino acids. Per germline, CDR1 LNHDA and CDR2 SQIVND (reference sequence). J was trimmed by 4 bases and V by 2 bases; bases with no gene match: 6. CDR3 in DNA: TGTGCCAGTAGTATACTGACAGGGGTGGTCACTGAAGCTTTCTTT. This encodes CASSILTGVVTEAFF.

V is TRBV29-1 and J is TRBJ2-7, with 9 bases identical to TRBD2. V lost 4 bases to trimming and J lost 2 bases; unmatched junction nucleotides: 0. Germline V gives CDR1 SQVTM, CDR2 ANQGSEA. The CDR3 consists of 12 residues. This chain's CDR3 is CSVGTSAYEQYF. Written as DNA, the CDR3 is TGCAGCGTTGGGACTAGCGCCTACGAGCAGTACTTC.

The chain is built from TRBV27 and TRBJ2-7; 9 nucleotides match TRBD2. V gave up 6 bases and J gave up 2 bases; unmatched junction bases: 8. Germline V gene sequence: CDR1 MNHEY, CDR2 SMNVEV (reference sequence). This CDR3 has 15 residues. The CDR3 DNA is TGTGCCAGCAGCCTACTAGCGGGCCAAACCTACGAGCAGTACTTC. Its translation: CASSLLAGQTYEQYF.

This chain joins TRBV4-1 and TRBJ2-5; 10 bases agree with TRBD2. J gave up 5 bases and V 5 bases, and 8 bases lay outside the gene matches. CDR1 and CDR2 (germline): MGHRA, YSYEKL. The CDR3 length is 15 residues. CDR3 bases: TGCGCCAGCAGCGCTACACTAGCGGGGTCTGAGACCCAGTACTTC. Its protein is CASSATLAGSETQYF.

The CDR3 nucleotides are TGTGCCAGCAGCTCCCTGGCGGGGCGGAACACCGGGGAGCTGTTTTTT. This gives the protein CASSSLAGRNTGELFF. The rearrangement links TRBV9 to TRBJ2-2; D is perhaps TRBD2 (6 bases). The CDR3 runs to 16 residues. Looked up from germline, CDR1 is SGDLS and CDR2 is YYNGEE. Between the trimmed V and J ends, which lost 4 bases and 1 base, there was a span of 14 bases.

The V gene is TRBV5-1, the J gene TRBJ2-5, with D maybe TRBD1 (7 bases). The CDR3 extends over 13 amino acids. V lost 2 bases, J lost 4 bases, and 9 bases lay in between. Germline V lookup: CDR1 SGHRS, CDR2 YFSETQ. CDR3 bases: TGCGCCAGCAGCTTCCAGGGGGGAGAGACCCAGTACTTC. This translates into CASSFQGGETQYF.

The chain links TRBV19 to TRBJ2-7; 9 nucleotides line up with TRBD2. CDR1 and CDR2 from the germline V gene are LNHDA and SQIVND (reference sequence). The V segment lost 2 bases and the J segment 0 bases; nucleotides outside the gene matches: 8. The CDR3 has 17 amino acids. This CDR3 is CASSILAGRGSSYEQYF. CDR3 nucleotide sequence: TGTGCCAGTAGTATACTAGCGGGACGGGGAAGCTCCTACGAGCAGTACTTC.

This chain connects TRBV19 to TRBJ2-5; possible D gene TRBD1, 6 bases. The CDR3 has 14 amino acids. Trimming took off 6 bases at V and 2 bases at J, with 13 bases between the two ends. Germline loops: CDR1 LNHDA, CDR2 SQIVND (reference sequence). CDR3 coding DNA: TGTGCCAGTAGAACCCACAGGGATCAAGAGACCCAGTACTTC. Protein product: CASRTHRDQETQYF.

In regard to this clone: Mismatch with germline at one junction end may stem from a read error. V gene TRBV7-7 combines with J gene TRBJ2-5; no definite D call. This CDR3 region has 13 residues. Germline CDR1 SSHAT, CDR2 FNYEAQ (reference sequence). CDR3 sequence: CASSHGSQETQYF. CDR3 DNA: TGTGCTAGCAGCCACGGTAGCCAAGAGACCCAGTACTTC. The full variable domain, completed using reference TRBV7-7 and TRBJ2-5, is GAGVSQSPRYKVTKRGQDVTLRCDPISSHATLYWYQQALGQGPEFLTYFNYEAQPDKSGLPSDRFSAERPEGSISTLTIQRTEQRDSAMYRCASSHGSQETQYFGPGTRLLVL.

The chain couples TRBV4-1 to TRBJ1-6; 8 bases are shared with TRBD1. V dropped 1 base and J dropped 10; count of bases not matched to a gene: 6. This CDR3 contains 15 residues. CDR1 and CDR2 from the germline V gene are MGHRA and YSYEKL. The CDR3 loop reads CASSQGSTGESPLHF. CDR3 nucleotide sequence: TGCGCCAGCAGCCAAGGATCGACAGGGGAATCACCCCTCCACTTT.

The chain carries TRBV27 and TRBJ1-5, with D possibly TRBD1 on 6 matching bases. This CDR3 is 13 amino acids long. The V gene's germline CDR1 is MNHEY and CDR2 SMNVEV (reference sequence). V was clipped by 10 bases and J by 4 bases, with 14 bases between them. The CDR3 DNA reads TGTGCCACCTCAGGGACACGAAATCAGCCCCAGCATTTT. Translating it yields CATSGTRNQPQHF.

The chain is built from TRBV2 and TRBJ2-5; no clear D gene. The V end was cut by 0 bases, the J end by 7 bases, with 3 bases between. In germline, CDR1 is SNHLY, CDR2 FYNNEI. The CDR3 is 11 amino acids. The CDR3 DNA sequence: TGTGCCAGCAGTGAAGCTAGGACCCAGTACTTC. Translating gives CASSEARTQYF.